Listed below are T cell receptor beta chains from one sample, sequenced in a study of beta chain features in type 1 diabetes. The method was immunoSEQ multiplex PCR; TCRdb's version includes in-frame clones alone and lacks a portion of them. The table shows some 350,000 clones, with over 9% occurring only once. Source material: central memory CD4+ T cells from blood. These receptors came from a young man with type 1 diabetes. The CDR3 runs from the conserved cysteine through the conserved F or W. A D gene is named only where the DNA matches it firmly. Clone size, where shown, is once, few, many, or a class for clones that have expanded.

v_gene	abundance	j_gene	d_gene	CDR3aa	CDR3nt
TRBV4-1	-	TRBJ1-4	-	CASSQSNSATNEKLFF	TGTGCCAGCAGCCAGAGTAACAGTGCAACTAATGAAAAACTGTTTTTT
TRBV9	-	TRBJ2-1	TRBD2	CASSVPGGNEQFF	TGTGCCAGCAGCGTTCCGGGGGGGAATGAGCAGTTCTTC
TRBV2	many	TRBJ2-3	-	CASSSRDYTQYF	TGTGCCAGCAGTTCCCGGGACTATACGCAGTATTTT
TRBV11-2	many	TRBJ2-4	-	CASSYGRQANIQYF	TGTGCCAGCAGCTATGGGCGGCAGGCAAACATTCAGTACTTC
TRBV19	few	TRBJ2-5	TRBD1	CASSIVGQGAGETQYF	TGTGCCAGTAGTATAGTTGGACAGGGGGCAGGAGAGACCCAGTACTTC
TRBV29-1	-	TRBJ2-1	-	CSFPKIVHPNEQFF	TGCAGCTTTCCCAAGATAGTCCATCCCAATGAGCAGTTCTTC
TRBV12-5	-	TRBJ2-1	TRBD2	CASGLGREAEQFF	TGTGCTAGTGGTTTGGGGCGGGAGGCTGAGCAGTTCTTC
TRBV30	few	TRBJ2-3	-	CAWGNRADTQYF	TGTGCCTGGGGGAACAGGGCAGATACGCAGTATTTT
TRBV6-6	-	TRBJ1-1	-	CAARPGSMNTEAFF	TGTGCCGCCCGTCCTGGGTCGATGAACACTGAAGCTTTCTTT
TRBV18	-	TRBJ2-3	TRBD2	CASSPILASGRAKRTDTQYF	TGTGCCAGCTCACCAATTCTGGCAAGCGGGAGGGCCAAACGCACAGATACGCAGTATTTT
TRBV10-3	few	TRBJ2-7	-	CAISQFLGEQYF	TGTGCCATCAGCCAGTTTTTGGGGGAGCAGTACTTC
TRBV28	few	TRBJ1-2	-	CASSLLTVLNYGYTF	TGTGCCAGCAGTCTGCTGACAGTCCTTAACTATGGCTACACCTTC
TRBV4-3	few	TRBJ2-5	TRBD1	CASSPNPPGQGTPSGETQYF	TGCGCCAGCAGCCCCAATCCCCCGGGACAGGGGACACCCTCGGGGGAGACCCAGTACTTC
TRBV28	few	TRBJ2-3	TRBD1	CASQKPGQGMDTQYF	TGTGCCAGTCAGAAACCGGGACAGGGGATGGATACGCAGTATTTT
TRBV19	few	TRBJ1-1	-	CASSTDRWMNTEAFF	TGTGCCAGTAGTACGGACCGATGGATGAACACTGAAGCTTTCTTT
TRBV19	few	TRBJ2-7	-	CASSIPINLGSEQYF	TGTGCCAGTAGTATCCCGATCAACCTTGGGAGCGAGCAGTACTTC
TRBV19	-	TRBJ2-5	-	CASSIGNSEATQYF	TGTGCCAGTAGTATAGGGAACAGTGAAGCGACCCAGTACTTC
TRBV28	-	TRBJ2-7	TRBD1	CASSFSLGTGRVFGEQYF	TGTGCCAGCAGTTTTAGCCTCGGGACAGGGAGAGTCTTCGGCGAGCAGTACTTC
TRBV11-2	few	TRBJ2-3	-	CASSLVGHGGTDTQYF	TGTGCCAGCAGCTTAGTAGGACACGGAGGGACAGATACGCAGTATTTT
TRBV18	-	TRBJ2-5	-	CASSPPMQGQETQYF	TGTGCCAGCTCACCACCGATGCAGGGCCAAGAGACCCAGTACTTC
TRBV7-3	-	TRBJ2-3	-	CASSLSQQDTQYF	TGTGCCAGCAGCTTAAGCCAGCAAGATACGCAGTATTTT
TRBV5-4	few	TRBJ2-1	TRBD2	CASSPSSGDSYNEQFF	TGTGCCAGCAGCCCTTCAAGCGGGGACTCCTACAATGAGCAGTTCTTC
TRBV29-1	-	TRBJ2-5	TRBD2	CSVTGGEETQYF	TGCAGCGTAACTGGGGGGGAAGAGACCCAGTACTTC
TRBV7-9	few	TRBJ1-1	-	CASSLVGSLTEAFF	TGTGCCAGCAGCTTAGTGGGCAGTTTGACTGAAGCTTTCTTT
TRBV11-2	-	TRBJ2-2	TRBD1	CASSFGRTGSGELFF	TGTGCCAGCAGCTTTGGAAGGACAGGATCCGGGGAGCTGTTTTTT
TRBV2	many	TRBJ1-2	TRBD1	CASRGTGGGYGYTF	TGTGCCAGCAGAGGGACAGGGGGCGGCTATGGCTACACCTTC
TRBV29-1	few	TRBJ2-1	-	CSDSSGVPSSYNEQFF	TGCAGCGACTCCTCGGGCGTACCGAGCTCCTACAATGAGCAGTTCTTC
TRBV23-1	many	TRBJ2-3	-	CASRLNRWDTGGTDTQYF	TGCGCCAGCAGACTCAATCGATGGGACACAGGAGGCACAGATACGCAGTATTTT
TRBV29-1	-	TRBJ2-7	TRBD2	CSVEGKSSGVYEQYF	TGCAGCGTTGAAGGGAAATCTAGCGGCGTCTACGAGCAGTACTTC
TRBV11-2	few	TRBJ1-2	TRBD1	CASSLGGQGLYGYTF	TGTGCCAGCAGCTTAGGAGGACAGGGGCTTTATGGCTACACCTTC
TRBV11-2	few	TRBJ1-4	TRBD1	CASSHTGQGQSSGEKLFF	TGTGCCAGCAGCCACACAGGACAGGGGCAGAGCAGTGGTGAAAAACTGTTTTTT
TRBV7-2	few	TRBJ2-7	TRBD1	CASSLEFMGYRGILYEQYF	TGTGCCAGCAGCTTAGAGTTTATGGGCTACAGGGGGATCTTGTACGAGCAGTACTTC
TRBV7-9	-	TRBJ2-6	-	CASNYRGLSGANVLTF	TGTGCCAGCAATTATCGGGGTCTGTCTGGGGCCAACGTCCTGACTTTC
TRBV28	many	TRBJ2-1	-	CASSSQSRLLLFF	TGTGCCAGCAGTTCCCAGTCCAGGCTTCTCCTGTTCTTC
TRBV6-5	-	TRBJ1-2	-	CASSGIGRDYGYTF	TGTGCCAGCAGTGGGATTGGCAGGGACTATGGCTACACCTTC